A single sample is the source of the 14 T cell receptor beta chains below, sequenced in a study of CD8 T cells in Susac syndrome. The authors reverse transcribed about 0.45 to 1 ug RNA with random hexamers. TCRdb re-called the immunoSEQ multiplex PCR reads with MiXCR, one entry per CDR3 protein. Altogether some 210,000 distinct CDR3 sequences are present, roughly 93% being singletons, with the ten largest covering around 0.15%. Sequencing was performed on CD4+ T cells from PBMCs. These receptor sequences come from a human donor with Susac syndrome.

This clonotype was recorded only once. The CDR3 coding sequence is TGTGCCAGCAGCTTGCCGGGGGCAGATGAAAAACTGTTTTTT. Encoded protein: CASSLPGADEKLFF. The chain links TRBV5-6 to TRBJ1-4; D may be TRBD1 (6 bases). The CDR3 is made up of 14 amino acids. Looked up from germline, CDR1 is SGHDT and CDR2 is YYEEEE. Trimming took off 1 base at V and 6 bases at J, with 10 bases between the two ends. The whole variable domain, filled in from reference TRBV5-6 and TRBJ1-4, reads DAGVTQSPTHLIKTRGQQVTLRCSPKSGHDTVSWYQQALGQGPQFIFQYYEEEERQRGNFPDRFSGHQFPNYSSELNVNALLLGDSALYLCASSLPGADEKLFFGSGTQLSVL.

V gene TRBV28 combines with J gene TRBJ1-2; D unresolved. V lost 3 bases, J lost 8 bases, and 13 bases lay in between. The CDR3 extends over 13 amino acids. From germline, CDR1 is MDHEN and CDR2 SYDVKM. CDR3 coding DNA: TGTGCCAGCAGTTTCACCGTAATGGGCGGCTACACCTTC. This sequence encodes CASSFTVMGGYTF.

The chain combines TRBV25-1 with TRBJ1-1; 8 nucleotides align to TRBD1. CDR3 length: 13 amino acids. In germline, CDR1 is MGHDK, CDR2 SYGVNS. V was clipped by 7 bases and J by 1 base; unmatched bases: 2. The CDR3: CASMDRANTEAFF. CDR3 DNA sequence: TGTGCCAGCATGGACAGGGCGAACACTGAAGCTTTCTTT.

The CDR3 protein is CASSQGPGGYEQYF. In DNA, the CDR3 is TGCGCCAGCAGCCAAGGCCCGGGAGGATACGAGCAGTACTTC. The chain joins TRBV4-3 to TRBJ2-7, with TRBD2 matching over 7 bases. The V segment lost 1 base and the J segment 4 bases; nucleotides outside the gene matches: 4. This CDR3 comprises 14 residues. CDR1 is LGHNA and CDR2 is YSLEER in the germline V gene.

This rearrangement joins TRBV14 to TRBJ2-5; 10 bases fit TRBD2. The CDR3 contains 16 residues. The germline CDR1 and CDR2 sequences are SGHDN and FVKESK. V lost 2 bases and J lost 1; bases outside the gene matches: 4. The CDR3 is CASSQFIAGGQETQYF. The CDR3 DNA is TGTGCCAGCAGCCAATTCATAGCGGGGGGCCAAGAGACCCAGTACTTC.

This clonotype was found once. The V call is TRBV5-6, the J call TRBJ1-1, with D possibly being TRBD1 (6 bases). The CDR3 is made up of 14 amino acids. Per germline, CDR1 SGHDT and CDR2 YYEEEE. V shed 2 bases and J shed 2 bases, with 10 bases lying between them. CDR3 protein: CASSLQGANTEAFF. The DNA of the CDR3 is TGTGCCAGCAGCTTACAGGGCGCCAACACTGAAGCTTTCTTT.

The chain is built from TRBV12-5 and TRBJ2-5; no clear D. Trimming removed 1 base at V and 4 bases at J, with 10 bases between. This CDR3 has 14 amino acids. Germline CDR1 LGHNT, CDR2 FRNRAP. CDR3 protein: CASGLAASPETQYF. DNA of the CDR3: TGTGCTAGTGGTTTGGCAGCTTCCCCAGAGACCCAGTACTTC.

The chain carries TRBV5-1 and TRBJ2-2, with 8 bases identical to TRBD1. From germline, CDR1 is SGHRS and CDR2 YFSETQ. After removal of 3 bases from V and 6 bases from J, the junction contained 10 bases not matched to a gene. The CDR3 contains 16 residues. The CDR3 reads CASSSLTGVGAGELFF. In nucleotides, the CDR3 is TGCGCCAGCAGCTCTCTGACAGGGGTTGGCGCCGGGGAGCTGTTTTTT.

The chain couples TRBV9 to TRBJ1-6; no clear D gene. The CDR3 totals 16 residues. Germline loops: CDR1 SGDLS, CDR2 YYNGEE. Trimming left V 3 bases short and J 2 bases short, with 12 bases between. CDR3 coding DNA: TGTGCCAGCAGCGATGGAGGGCTGCCCTATAATTCACCCCTCCACTTT. This encodes CASSDGGLPYNSPLHF.

The V gene is TRBV6-2 or TRBV6-3, the J gene TRBJ2-4; 12 positions agree with TRBD2. V gave up 5 bases and J gave up 0 bases; unmatched junction bases: 5. The CDR3 runs 17 residues. Germline V lookup: CDR1 MNHEY, CDR2 SVGEGT. CDR3 in DNA: TGTGCCAGCAGTCCGACTAGCGGGGGTCTAGCCAAAAACATTCAGTACTTC. This gives the protein CASSPTSGGLAKNIQYF.

The chain links TRBV29-1 to TRBJ2-3, with a weak D call TRBD2 (6 bases). The CDR3 sequence is 15 residues long. With 4 bases removed from V and 4 bases from J, the gap between germline ends came to 18 bases. CDR1 and CDR2 from the germline V gene are SQVTM and ANQGSEA. The CDR3 sequence: CSVGQAGLRADTQYF. CDR3 nucleotide sequence: TGCAGCGTTGGACAAGCGGGTCTTAGGGCAGATACGCAGTATTTT.

V gene TRBV19 combines with J gene TRBJ2-1; D might be TRBD1 (6 bases). Germline CDR1 and CDR2: LNHDA and SQIVND (reference sequence). This CDR3 is 16 amino acids long. V was pared by 3 bases and J by 2 bases, with 14 bases between. The CDR3 coding sequence is TGTGCCAGTAGTATCACCCAGGGGAAGGCCTACAATGAGCAGTTCTTC. It yields the protein CASSITQGKAYNEQFF.

The chain links TRBV4-3 to TRBJ2-3; D not certain. Germline V lookup: CDR1 LGHNA, CDR2 YSLEER. CDR3 size: 14 residues. The V and J ends lost 3 bases and 1 base respectively, with 8 bases between them. The CDR3 region is CASSQQTGTDTQYF. The CDR3 DNA is TGCGCCAGCAGCCAGCAAACAGGCACAGATACGCAGTATTTT.

The rearrangement links TRBV11-3 to TRBJ1-1; D is unclear. CDR3 length equals 12 residues. The ends were cut back, 1 base at V and 6 bases at J, with 6 bases in the middle. The germline V gene encodes CDR1 SGHNT and CDR2 YENEEA. The CDR3 sequence: CASSLVGPEAFF. The CDR3 nucleotides read TGTGCCAGCAGCTTAGTAGGCCCTGAAGCTTTCTTT.